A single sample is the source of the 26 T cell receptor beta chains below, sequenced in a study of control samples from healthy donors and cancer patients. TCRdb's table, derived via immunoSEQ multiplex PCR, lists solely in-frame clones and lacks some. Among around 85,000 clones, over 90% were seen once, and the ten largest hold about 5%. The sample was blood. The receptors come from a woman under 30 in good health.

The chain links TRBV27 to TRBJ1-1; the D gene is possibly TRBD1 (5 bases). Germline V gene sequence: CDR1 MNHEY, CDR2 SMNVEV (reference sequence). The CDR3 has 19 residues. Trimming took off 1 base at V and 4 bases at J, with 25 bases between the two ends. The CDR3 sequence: CASSLFGSQGFGTGTEAFF. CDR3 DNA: TGTGCCAGCAGTTTATTTGGGAGCCAGGGATTCGGGACGGGCACTGAAGCTTTCTTT.

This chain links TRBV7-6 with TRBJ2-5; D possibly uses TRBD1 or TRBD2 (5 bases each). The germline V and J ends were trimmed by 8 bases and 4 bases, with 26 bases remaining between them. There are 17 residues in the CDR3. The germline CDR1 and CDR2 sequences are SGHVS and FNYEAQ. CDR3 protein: CASGAQSPSRGGETQYF. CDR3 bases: TGTGCCAGCGGTGCTCAGAGTCCCAGCCGGGGCGGAGAGACCCAGTACTTC.

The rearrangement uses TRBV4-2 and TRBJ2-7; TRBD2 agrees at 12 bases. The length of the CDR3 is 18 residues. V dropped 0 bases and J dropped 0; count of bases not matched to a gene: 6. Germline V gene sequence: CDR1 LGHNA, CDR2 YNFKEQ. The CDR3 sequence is CASSQETSGGQYSYEQYF. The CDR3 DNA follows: TGTGCCAGCAGCCAAGAAACTAGCGGGGGGCAATACTCCTACGAGCAGTACTTC.

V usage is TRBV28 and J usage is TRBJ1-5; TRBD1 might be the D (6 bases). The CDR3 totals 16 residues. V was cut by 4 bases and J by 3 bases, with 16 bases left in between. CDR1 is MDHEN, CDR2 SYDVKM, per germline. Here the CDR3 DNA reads TGTGCCAGCAGTTCGAGACTTCGGACAGCCAATCAGCCCCAGCATTTT. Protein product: CASSSRLRTANQPQHF.

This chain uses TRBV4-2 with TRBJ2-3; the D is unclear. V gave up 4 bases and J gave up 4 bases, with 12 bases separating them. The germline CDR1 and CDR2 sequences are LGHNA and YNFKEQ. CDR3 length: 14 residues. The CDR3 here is CASSPLGWADTQYF. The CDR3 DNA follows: TGTGCCAGCAGCCCCCTGGGTTGGGCAGATACGCAGTATTTT.

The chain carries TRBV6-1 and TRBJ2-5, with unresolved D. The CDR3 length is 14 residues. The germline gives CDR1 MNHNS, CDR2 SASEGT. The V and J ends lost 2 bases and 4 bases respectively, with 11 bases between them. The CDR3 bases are TGTGCCAGCAGTGAACGCCCCGTTAGAGAGACCCAGTACTTC. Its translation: CASSERPVRETQYF.

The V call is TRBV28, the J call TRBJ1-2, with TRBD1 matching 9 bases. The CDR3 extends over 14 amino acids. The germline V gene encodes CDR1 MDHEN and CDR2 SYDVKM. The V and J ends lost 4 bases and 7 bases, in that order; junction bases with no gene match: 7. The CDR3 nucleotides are TGTGCCAGCAGTTACCGGACAGGGGCAGGTGGCTACACCTTC. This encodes CASSYRTGAGGYTF.

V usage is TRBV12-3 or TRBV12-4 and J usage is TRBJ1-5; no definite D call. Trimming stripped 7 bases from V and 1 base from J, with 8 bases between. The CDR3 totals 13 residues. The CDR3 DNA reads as TGTGCCAGCACGTCACAGAGCAATCAGCCCCAGCATTTT. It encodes CASTSQSNQPQHF.

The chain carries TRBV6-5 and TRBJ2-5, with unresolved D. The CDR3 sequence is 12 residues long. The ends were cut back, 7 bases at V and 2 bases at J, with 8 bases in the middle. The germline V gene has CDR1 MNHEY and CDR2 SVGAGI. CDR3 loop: CASTPIQETQYF. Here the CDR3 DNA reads TGTGCCAGCACTCCGATACAAGAGACCCAGTACTTC.

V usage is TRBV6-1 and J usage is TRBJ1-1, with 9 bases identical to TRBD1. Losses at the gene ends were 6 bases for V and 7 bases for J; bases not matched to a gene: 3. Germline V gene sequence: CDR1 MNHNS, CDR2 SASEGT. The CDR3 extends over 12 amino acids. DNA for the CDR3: TGTGCCAGCAGAGAGGGACAGGGTGAAGCTTTCTTT. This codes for CASREGQGEAFF.

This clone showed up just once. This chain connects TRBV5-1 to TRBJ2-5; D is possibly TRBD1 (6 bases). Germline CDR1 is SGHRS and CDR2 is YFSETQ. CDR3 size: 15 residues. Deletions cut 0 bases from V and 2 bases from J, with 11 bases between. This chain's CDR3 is CASSLVRGLQETQYF. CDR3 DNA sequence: TGCGCCAGCAGCTTGGTCAGGGGCCTACAAGAGACCCAGTACTTC.

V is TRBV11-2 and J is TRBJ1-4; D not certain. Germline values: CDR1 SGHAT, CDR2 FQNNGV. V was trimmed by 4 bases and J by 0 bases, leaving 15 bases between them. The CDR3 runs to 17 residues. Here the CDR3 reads CASSSQPLLPTNEKLFF. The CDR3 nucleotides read TGTGCCAGCAGCTCCCAACCCCTACTGCCAACTAATGAAAAACTGTTTTTT.

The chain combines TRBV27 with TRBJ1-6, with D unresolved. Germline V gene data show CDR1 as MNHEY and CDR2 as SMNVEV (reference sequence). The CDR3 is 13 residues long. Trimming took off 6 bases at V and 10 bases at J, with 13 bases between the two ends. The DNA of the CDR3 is TGTGCCAGCAGCCGAACGACGGGATCACCCCTCCACTTT. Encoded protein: CASSRTTGSPLHF.

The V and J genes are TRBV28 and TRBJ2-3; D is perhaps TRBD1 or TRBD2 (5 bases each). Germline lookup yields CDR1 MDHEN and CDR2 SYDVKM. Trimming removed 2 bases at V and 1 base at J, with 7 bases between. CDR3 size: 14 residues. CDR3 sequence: CASSLRGGTDTQYF. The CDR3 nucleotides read TGTGCCAGCAGTTTACGAGGGGGCACAGATACGCAGTATTTT.

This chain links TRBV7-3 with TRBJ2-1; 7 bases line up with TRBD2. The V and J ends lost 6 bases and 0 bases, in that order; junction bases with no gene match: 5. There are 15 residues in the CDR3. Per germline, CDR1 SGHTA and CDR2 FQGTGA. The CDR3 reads CASSPGTTSYNEQFF. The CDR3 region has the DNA TGTGCCAGCAGTCCCGGGACTACCTCCTACAATGAGCAGTTCTTC.

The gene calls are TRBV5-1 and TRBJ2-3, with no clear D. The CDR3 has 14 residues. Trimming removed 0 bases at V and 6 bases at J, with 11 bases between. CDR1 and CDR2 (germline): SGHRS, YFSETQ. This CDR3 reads CASSLAGPGDTQYF. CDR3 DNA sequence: TGCGCCAGCAGCTTGGCCGGGCCTGGCGATACGCAGTATTTT. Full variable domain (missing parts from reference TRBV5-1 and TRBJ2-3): KAGVTQTPRYLIKTRGQQVTLSCSPISGHRSVSWYQQTPGQGLQFLFEYFSETQRNKGNFPGRFSGRQFSNSRSEMNVSTLELGDSALYLCASSLAGPGDTQYFGPGTRLTVL.

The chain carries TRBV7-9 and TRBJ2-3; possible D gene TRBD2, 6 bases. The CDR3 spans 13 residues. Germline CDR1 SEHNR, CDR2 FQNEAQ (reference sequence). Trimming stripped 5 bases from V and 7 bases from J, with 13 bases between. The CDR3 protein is CASSPRTTNTQYF. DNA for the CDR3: TGTGCCAGCAGCCCCAGGACTACAAATACGCAGTATTTT.

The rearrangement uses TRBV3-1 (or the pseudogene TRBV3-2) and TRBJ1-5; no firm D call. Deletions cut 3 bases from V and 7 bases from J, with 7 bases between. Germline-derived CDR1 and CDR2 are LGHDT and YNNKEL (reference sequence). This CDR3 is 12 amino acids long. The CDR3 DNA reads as TGTGCCAGCAGCCAGAATCGGCAGCCCCAGCATTTT. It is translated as CASSQNRQPQHF.

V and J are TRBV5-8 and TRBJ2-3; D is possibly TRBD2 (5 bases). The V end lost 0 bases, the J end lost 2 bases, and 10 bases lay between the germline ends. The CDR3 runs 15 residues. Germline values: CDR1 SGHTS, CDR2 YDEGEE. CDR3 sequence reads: CASSLAPAATDTQYF. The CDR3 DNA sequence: TGTGCCAGCAGCTTGGCGCCAGCGGCCACAGATACGCAGTATTTT.

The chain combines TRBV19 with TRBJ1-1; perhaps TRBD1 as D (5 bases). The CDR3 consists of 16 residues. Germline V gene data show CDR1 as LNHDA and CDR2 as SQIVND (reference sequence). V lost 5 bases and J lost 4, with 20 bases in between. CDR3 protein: CASSYGGLGTRTEAFF. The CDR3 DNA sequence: TGTGCCAGTAGTTACGGGGGACTCGGGACTCGCACTGAAGCTTTCTTT.

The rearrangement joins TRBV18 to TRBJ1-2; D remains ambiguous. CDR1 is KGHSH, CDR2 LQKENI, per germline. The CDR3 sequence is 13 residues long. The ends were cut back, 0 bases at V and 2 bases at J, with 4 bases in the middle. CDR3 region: CASSPPGNYGYTF. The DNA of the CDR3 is TGTGCCAGCTCACCACCAGGGAACTATGGCTACACCTTC.

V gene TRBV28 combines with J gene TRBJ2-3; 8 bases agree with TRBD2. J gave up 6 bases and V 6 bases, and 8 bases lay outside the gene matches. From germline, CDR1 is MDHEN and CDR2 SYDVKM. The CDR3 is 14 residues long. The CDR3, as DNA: TGTGCCAGCAGGCCGGGGGGGAGCCCCGATACGCAGTATTTT. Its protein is CASRPGGSPDTQYF.

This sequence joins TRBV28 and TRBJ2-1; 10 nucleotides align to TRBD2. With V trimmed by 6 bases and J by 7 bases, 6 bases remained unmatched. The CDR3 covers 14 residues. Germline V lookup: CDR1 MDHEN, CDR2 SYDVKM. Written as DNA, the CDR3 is TGTGCCAGCAGAGGCGGGACTAGCGTAAATGAGCAGTTCTTC. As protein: CASRGGTSVNEQFF.

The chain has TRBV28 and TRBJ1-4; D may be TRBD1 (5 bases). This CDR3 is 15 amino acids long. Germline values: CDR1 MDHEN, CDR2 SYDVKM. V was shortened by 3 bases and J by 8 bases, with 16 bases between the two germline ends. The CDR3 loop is CASSLSFREAEKLFF. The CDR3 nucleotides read TGTGCCAGCAGTTTGTCGTTCAGGGAGGCGGAAAAACTGTTTTTT.

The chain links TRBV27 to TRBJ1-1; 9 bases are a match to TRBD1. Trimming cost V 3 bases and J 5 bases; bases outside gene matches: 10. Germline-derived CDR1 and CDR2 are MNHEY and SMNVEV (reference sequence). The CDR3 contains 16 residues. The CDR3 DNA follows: TGTGCCAGCAGTTTCACGGGACAGGGAGTTGGGACTGAAGCTTTCTTT. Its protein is CASSFTGQGVGTEAFF.

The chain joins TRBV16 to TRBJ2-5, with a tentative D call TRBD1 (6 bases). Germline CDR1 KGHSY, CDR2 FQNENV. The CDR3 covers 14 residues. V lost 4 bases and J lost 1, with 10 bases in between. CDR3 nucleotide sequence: TGTGCCAGCAGCCCAGGGGACATCCAAGAGACCCAGTACTTC. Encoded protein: CASSPGDIQETQYF.